This paragraph covers one T cell receptor beta chain sequence. Germline lookup yields CDR1 KGHSH and CDR2 LQKENI. The CDR3 sequence is 12 residues long. Trimming took off 2 bases at V and 8 bases at J, with 9 bases between the two ends. The data were taken from a study of blood T cell repertoires in COVID-19. In the original analysis: It was from reference gene primer amplification that nucleated cell counts were estimated. Measured with immunoSEQ multiplex PCR; TCRdb has only the in-frame clones, and not every one. Clonal size and the V and J genes are those of that table, whereas D and trimming came from the DNA. The sample holds about 230,000 clones, roughly 89% seen once.

The material sequenced was PBMCs or T cells enriched from blood (not recorded which). This clonotype was sampled from a woman under 40 with acute COVID-19. The chain employs TRBV18 and TRBJ1-1; D is uncertain. The CDR3 sequence: CASSPTETEAFF. The CDR3 DNA reads TGTGCCAGCTCACCAACTGAGACAGAAGCTTTCTTT. Full variable domain (remainder filled in from reference TRBV18 and TRBJ1-1): NAGVMQNPRHLVRRRGQEARLRCSPMKGHSHVYWYRQLPEEGLKFMVYLQKENIIDESGMPKERFSAEFPKEGPSILRIQQVVRGDSAAYFCASSPTETEAFFGQGTRLTVV.